A single sample gave rise to the 27 T cell receptor beta chains below, sequenced in a study of blood T cell dynamics during melanoma immunotherapy (TCRdb year 2020). The time point label, read with the paper, signifies: week 3, after first cycle of checkpoint inhibitor. Library preparation used the immunoSEQ multiplex PCR assay. TCRdb took this table from immuneACCESS and kept in-frame rearrangements with V and J called. Such tables lack part of the clones; where checked against another copy, unresolved V genes explain under half of the gap, and the rest is unexplained. The sample profile shows roughly 7,300 clones; about 80% of them were found once. Jointly, the top ten make up about 14% of the sample. The sample consisted of blood, taken from a patient treated with checkpoint blockade. The receptors come from a human donor with melanoma.

This clone was detected only once. The CDR3, as DNA: TGTGCCAGCAGCCAAGGGGTGGGACAAGAGACCCAGTACTTC. Amino acids: CASSQGVGQETQYF. The chain uses TRBV14 and TRBJ2-5; D is unresolved. This CDR3 region has 14 residues. The V end was cut by 1 base, the J end by 2 bases, with 8 bases between. Germline CDR1 is SGHDN and CDR2 is FVKESK.

CDR3 DNA sequence: TGTGCCAGCAGCCGTGGTTTCTCTTCCACTGAAGCTTTCTTT. It encodes CASSRGFSSTEAFF. J is TRBJ1-1 and V is TRBV5-6; D is undetermined. V was pared by 4 bases and J by 4 bases, with 14 bases between. CDR1 is SGHDT and CDR2 is YYEEEE in the germline V gene. This CDR3 comprises 14 residues. Variable domain in full (rest from reference TRBV5-6 and TRBJ1-1): DAGVTQSPTHLIKTRGQQVTLRCSPKSGHDTVSWYQQALGQGPQFIFQYYEEEERQRGNFPDRFSGHQFPNYSSELNVNALLLGDSALYLCASSRGFSSTEAFFGQGTRLTVV.

V is TRBV6-6 and J is TRBJ2-7; weak D call: TRBD1 (6 bases). Germline V gives CDR1 MNHNY, CDR2 SVGAGI (reference sequence). Trimming removed 4 bases from V and 3 bases from J, with 19 bases in between. This CDR3 has 16 residues. CDR3 loop: CASSLEGVLPLYEQYF. For the CDR3, the DNA is TGTGCCAGCAGTTTAGAGGGGGTACTCCCCCTCTACGAGCAGTACTTC.

V is TRBV6-1 and J is TRBJ1-5, with 8 bases aligning to TRBD1. J gave up 6 bases and V 6 bases, and 4 bases lay outside the gene matches. The CDR3 runs to 13 residues. Looked up from germline, CDR1 is MNHNS and CDR2 is SASEGT. In nucleotides, the CDR3 is TGTGCCAGCAGGACAGGGGAAGGTCAGCCCCAGCATTTT. This translates into CASRTGEGQPQHF.

The chain has TRBV6-6 and TRBJ2-5; a weak D match, TRBD1 (6 bases). The DNA end is a closer match to TRBJ2-7, so the J assignment may be wrong. Germline CDR1 reads MNHNY; CDR2 reads SVGAGI (reference sequence). The CDR3 length is 12 residues. The CDR3 nucleotides are TGTGCCAGCAGCTTAGGGGGAAACGAGCAGTACTTC. It yields the protein CASSLGGNEQYF.

The rearrangement joins TRBV2 to TRBJ2-1; 7 positions agree with TRBD1. Trimming cost V 10 bases and J 4 bases; bases outside gene matches: 4. The CDR3 has 12 residues. Germline CDR1 and CDR2: SNHLY and FYNNEI. This CDR3 reads CATRTGYNEQFF. CDR3 bases: TGTGCCACCCGGACAGGTTACAATGAGCAGTTCTTC.

J is TRBJ2-7 and V is TRBV7-6; D gene ambiguous. Trimming pared 1 base from V and 3 bases from J, leaving 7 bases between. Germline values: CDR1 SGHVS, CDR2 FNYEAQ. This CDR3 contains 13 residues. The CDR3 DNA follows: TGTGCCAGCAGCTTAGGTCCGAACTACGAGCAGTACTTC. It encodes CASSLGPNYEQYF.

This clone has only a few counts. The chain combines TRBV5-5 with TRBJ2-7; 10 bases align to TRBD1. Germline loops: CDR1 SGHKS, CDR2 YYEKEE (reference sequence). This CDR3 has 15 residues. J was trimmed by 2 bases and V by 4 bases; bases with no gene match: 6. The CDR3 nucleotides are TGTGCCAGCAGCATCCGAGGACAGGGGGCCTACGAGCAGTACTTC. This codes for CASSIRGQGAYEQYF. Supplemented by reference TRBV5-5 and TRBJ2-7, the full variable domain reads DAGVTQSPTHLIKTRGQQVTLRCSPISGHKSVSWYQQVLGQGPQFIFQYYEKEERGRGNFPDRFSARQFPNYSSELNVNALLLGDSALYLCASSIRGQGAYEQYFGPGTRLTVT.

The chain carries TRBV29-1 and TRBJ2-1; 11 bases line up with TRBD2. This CDR3 has 13 residues. Germline V lookup: CDR1 SQVTM, CDR2 ANQGSEA. After removal of 8 bases from V and 4 bases from J, the junction contained 4 bases not matched to a gene. The CDR3 sequence: CSLTSGGYNEQFF. The DNA for the CDR3 is TGCAGCCTAACTAGCGGGGGTTACAATGAGCAGTTCTTC.

The CDR3 protein is CASSDGTGREKLFF. For the CDR3, the DNA is TGTGCCAGCAGTGATGGGACAGGGCGTGAAAAACTGTTTTTT. The rearrangement links TRBV6-4 to TRBJ1-4; 9 bases agree with TRBD1. The V gene's germline CDR1 is MRHNA and CDR2 SNTAGT. This CDR3 is 14 amino acids long. V gave up 3 bases and J gave up 7 bases; unmatched junction bases: 3.

The chain employs TRBV19 and TRBJ1-1; possibly TRBD1 for D (5 bases). CDR1 and CDR2 (germline): LNHDA, SQIVND (reference sequence). Trimming cost V 3 bases and J 1 base, with 12 bases left between them. The CDR3 is made up of 15 amino acids. CDR3 amino acids: CASSIFLGQNTEAFF. In DNA, the CDR3 is TGTGCCAGTAGTATTTTCCTCGGACAGAACACTGAAGCTTTCTTT. The entire variable domain, with the rest obtained from reference TRBV19 and TRBJ1-1, is as follows: DGGITQSPKYLFRKEGQNVTLSCEQNLNHDAMYWYRQDPGQGLRLIYYSQIVNDFQKGDIAEGYSVSREKKESFPLTVTSAQKNPTAFYLCASSIFLGQNTEAFFGQGTRLTVV.

The gene calls are TRBV7-6 and TRBJ2-7, with D possibly matching TRBD1 (5 bases). Germline V CDR1 and CDR2: SGHVS, FNYEAQ. The CDR3 extends over 13 amino acids. V was cut by 3 bases and J by 3 bases, with 9 bases left in between. CDR3 nucleotide sequence: TGTGCCAGCAGCTTTCAGGGTAACTACGAGCAGTACTTC. Residues: CASSFQGNYEQYF.

This clone was observed once. CDR3 bases: TGTGCCAGCAGTGATTTGGGGGGCAGGGAACAAGAGACCCAGTACTTC. Its translation: CASSDLGGREQETQYF. This chain joins TRBV25-1 and TRBJ2-5, with D tentatively TRBD1 or TRBD2 (6 bases each). V dropped 3 bases and J dropped 2 bases, with 16 bases sitting between them. CDR1 is MGHDK and CDR2 is SYGVNS in the germline V gene. The CDR3 is made up of 16 amino acids.

The chain has TRBV7-3 and TRBJ1-5; D unresolved. The CDR3 runs 15 residues. V lost 2 bases and J 4 bases, leaving 12 bases between the germline ends. Germline V CDR1 and CDR2: SGHTA, FQGTGA. This CDR3 reads CASSLERRLNQPQHF. CDR3 DNA: TGTGCCAGCAGCTTAGAGCGGAGACTAAATCAGCCCCAGCATTTT.

The rearrangement uses TRBV7-3 and TRBJ1-4; D gene uncertain. The CDR3 totals 15 residues. Germline-derived CDR1 and CDR2 are SGHTA and FQGTGA. The ends were cut back, 3 bases at V and 0 bases at J, with 8 bases in the middle. As DNA, the CDR3 is TGTGCCAGCAGCTTTGCCAGTACAACTAATGAAAAACTGTTTTTT. This encodes CASSFASTTNEKLFF.

In its sample, this clone was seen once. The chain combines TRBV6-1 with TRBJ2-7; 10 bases are shared with TRBD1. CDR3 size: 17 residues. Germline V lookup: CDR1 MNHNS, CDR2 SASEGT. The junction had 7 bases not matched to a gene; V was cut back by 0 bases and J by 2 bases. The CDR3 DNA reads TGTGCCAGCAGTGAAGCTCCGGGACAGGGGCATCCCTACGAGCAGTACTTC. As protein: CASSEAPGQGHPYEQYF.

V is TRBV12-5 and J is TRBJ2-7, with TRBD2 matching 8 bases. The CDR3 contains 14 residues. Germline CDR1 reads LGHNT; CDR2 reads FRNRAP. J gave up 6 bases and V 2 bases, and 6 bases lay outside the gene matches. CDR3 residues: CASGLPRGGGEQYF. DNA for the CDR3: TGTGCTAGTGGTTTGCCCCGGGGGGGCGGCGAGCAGTACTTC. The complete variable domain, with remaining parts taken from reference TRBV12-5 and TRBJ2-7, reads DARVTQTPRHKVTEMGQEVTMRCQPILGHNTVFWYRQTMMQGLELLAYFRNRAPLDDSGMPKDRFSAEMPDATLATLKIQPSEPRDSAVYFCASGLPRGGGEQYFGPGTRLTVT.

V is TRBV11-3 and J is TRBJ2-1; maybe TRBD2 (6 bases). Germline V gene sequence: CDR1 SGHNT, CDR2 YENEEA. The CDR3 totals 16 residues. V was cut by 4 bases and J by 2 bases, with 15 bases left in between. The CDR3 DNA follows: TGTGCCAGCAGCTCGACCGGCGGGGTCCCCTACAATGAGCAGTTCTTC. Protein product: CASSSTGGVPYNEQFF.

The chain has TRBV30 and TRBJ2-1; tentative D call: TRBD2 (7 bases). Germline V gene data show CDR1 as GTSNPN and CDR2 as SVGIG (reference sequence). V was pared by 0 bases and J by 6 bases, with 15 bases between. This CDR3 has 15 residues. CDR3 protein: CAWSVRTRGINEQFF. In nucleotides, the CDR3 is TGTGCCTGGAGTGTAAGGACTAGGGGGATCAATGAGCAGTTCTTC.

The chain combines TRBV10-3 with TRBJ1-1, with D maybe TRBD1 (6 bases). The CDR3 spans 14 residues. Germline CDR1 and CDR2: ENHRY and SYGVKD. Trimming cost V 4 bases and J 5 bases, with 14 bases left between them. The CDR3: CAISGTGGGTEAFF. CDR3 nucleotides: TGTGCCATCAGTGGGACGGGGGGCGGGACTGAAGCTTTCTTT.

This chain joins TRBV5-4 and TRBJ2-2, with 7 bases matching TRBD1. Unmatched junction bases numbered 5, after V lost 4 bases and J lost 2 bases. CDR1 SGHNT and CDR2 YYREEE come from the germline V gene (reference sequence). The CDR3 runs 15 residues. The CDR3 bases are TGTGCCAGCAGCAACAGGGGACCTAACACCGGGGAGCTGTTTTTT. Its protein is CASSNRGPNTGELFF. Full variable domain (missing parts from reference TRBV5-4 and TRBJ2-2): ETGVTQSPTHLIKTRGQQVTLRCSSQSGHNTVSWYQQALGQGPQFIFQYYREEENGRGNFPPRFSGLQFPNYSSELNVNALELDDSALYLCASSNRGPNTGELFFGEGSRLTVL.

V usage is TRBV28 and J usage is TRBJ1-6, with D tentatively TRBD1 (6 bases). V lost 6 bases and J lost 11, with 17 bases in between. The germline CDR1 and CDR2 sequences are MDHEN and SYDVKM. The CDR3 loop spans 14 amino acids. Written as DNA, the CDR3 is TGTGCCAGCAGCCCCGGCGGGGGGCTAACACCCCTCCACTTT. Translation: CASSPGGGLTPLHF.

This rearrangement joins TRBV7-8 to TRBJ1-1; D may be TRBD1 (6 bases). The CDR3 consists of 14 residues. The V end lost 2 bases, the J end lost 3 bases, and 10 bases lay between the germline ends. The germline CDR1 and CDR2 sequences are SGHVS and FQNEAQ. The CDR3 sequence: CASSLPGAHTEAFF. The CDR3 region has the DNA TGTGCCAGCAGCTTACCAGGGGCGCACACTGAAGCTTTCTTT.

This chain connects TRBV28 to TRBJ2-1; the match to TRBD2 covers 12 bases. Germline-derived CDR1 and CDR2 are MDHEN and SYDVKM. The CDR3 has 20 residues. After removal of 0 bases from V and 4 bases from J, the junction contained 13 bases not matched to a gene. The CDR3 DNA sequence: TGTGCCAGCAGTTTATGGGACCCCCCCCCTCTAGCGGGGGGGTACAATGAGCAGTTCTTC. It specifies CASSLWDPPPLAGGYNEQFF. Combining the CDR3 with reference TRBV28 and TRBJ2-1 gives the whole variable domain DVKVTQSSRYLVKRTGEKVFLECVQDMDHENMFWYRQDPGLGLRLIYFSYDVKMKEKGDIPEGYSVSREKKERFSLILESASTNQTSMYLCASSLWDPPPLAGGYNEQFFGPGTRLTVL.

The chain links TRBV5-1 to TRBJ2-5, with TRBD2 matching over 14 bases. Trimming took 1 base from V and 4 from J; bases not matched to a gene: 9. Germline loops: CDR1 SGHRS, CDR2 YFSETQ. This CDR3 has 18 amino acids. Here the CDR3 DNA reads TGCGCCAGCAGCTTGCCGACTAGCGGGGGGGCCTTTTTAGAGACCCAGTACTTC. Amino acid sequence: CASSLPTSGGAFLETQYF.

This clone was found a few times. The rearrangement joins TRBV7-9 to TRBJ1-3; no firm D call. V lost 7 bases to trimming and J lost 0 bases, with 10 bases between them. This CDR3 has 14 amino acids. Looked up from germline, CDR1 is SEHNR and CDR2 is FQNEAQ (reference sequence). CDR3 DNA: TGTGCCAGCATCCGTGACCTCTCTGGAAACACCATATATTTT. Protein product: CASIRDLSGNTIYF.

The V call is TRBV6-8, the J call TRBJ2-4; 14 nucleotides match TRBD2. From germline, CDR1 is MNHGY and CDR2 SAAAGT. This CDR3 has 18 amino acids. Trimming removed 5 bases from V and 0 bases from J; junction bases left unmatched: 6. The CDR3 region has the DNA TGTGCCAGCAGTACCCTGGGACTAGCGGGGGTAGCCAAAAACATTCAGTACTTC. Translated: CASSTLGLAGVAKNIQYF.